The 22 T cell receptor beta chains listed next were all sequenced from one sample in a study of OX40 agonist ivuxolimab in advanced cancers. Measured with immunoSEQ multiplex PCR; TCRdb has only the in-frame clones, and not every one. The sample has tens of thousands of clones; approximately 94% are singletons. The starting material was CD4+ or CD8+ T cells sorted from blood, obtained in a trial of the OX40 agonist ivuxolimab. These receptors were taken from an adult with an advanced solid tumor such as melanoma, head and neck, liver or kidney cancer.

V usage is TRBV14 and J usage is TRBJ1-1, with unresolved D. Trimming removed 0 bases at V and 5 bases at J, with 13 bases between. Per germline, CDR1 SGHDN and CDR2 FVKESK. The CDR3 has 15 residues. The CDR3 is CASSQDEGRSTEAFF. CDR3 nucleotide sequence: TGTGCCAGCAGCCAAGATGAAGGGAGATCGACTGAAGCTTTCTTT.

J is TRBJ1-1 and V is TRBV29-1; no definite D call. Germline values: CDR1 SQVTM, CDR2 ANQGSEA. CDR3 length equals 13 residues. The V gene lost 5 bases and the J gene lost 3 bases, with 13 bases spanning the gap. The CDR3 spells CSVTPVLHTEAFF. The CDR3 DNA sequence: TGCAGCGTTACACCCGTGCTACACACTGAAGCTTTCTTT.

This chain links TRBV19 with TRBJ1-1; D remains unclear. Trimming stripped 4 bases from V and 0 bases from J, with 6 bases between. This CDR3 contains 13 residues. In germline, CDR1 is LNHDA, CDR2 SQIVND (reference sequence). The CDR3 protein is CASSNSLNTEAFF. CDR3 in DNA: TGTGCCAGTAGTAACAGTTTGAACACTGAAGCTTTCTTT. Full variable domain (outside the CDR3, taken from reference TRBV19 and TRBJ1-1): DGGITQSPKYLFRKEGQNVTLSCEQNLNHDAMYWYRQDPGQGLRLIYYSQIVNDFQKGDIAEGYSVSREKKESFPLTVTSAQKNPTAFYLCASSNSLNTEAFFGQGTRLTVV.

The genes are TRBV27 and TRBJ1-1; possible D gene TRBD1, 6 bases. Germline-derived CDR1 and CDR2 are MNHEY and SMNVEV (reference sequence). CDR3 length: 16 amino acids. The V end was cut by 6 bases, the J end by 1 base, with 18 bases between. The CDR3 region is CASSPRGPPSNTEAFF. The CDR3 bases are TGTGCCAGCAGCCCCAGGGGCCCACCTTCGAACACTGAAGCTTTCTTT.

The gene calls are TRBV15 and TRBJ2-4; TRBD1 aligns across 10 bases. CDR1 and CDR2 from the germline V gene are LNHNV and YYDKDF (reference sequence). This CDR3 comprises 16 residues. V lost 5 bases to trimming and J lost 0 bases; unmatched junction nucleotides: 4. CDR3 region: CATSGQGVAAKNIQYF. CDR3 bases: TGTGCCACCAGCGGACAGGGGGTGGCAGCCAAAAACATTCAGTACTTC. Combining the CDR3 with reference TRBV15 and TRBJ2-4 gives the whole variable domain DAMVIQNPRYQVTQFGKPVTLSCSQTLNHNVMYWYQQKSSQAPKLLFHYYDKDFNNEADTPDNFQSRRPNTSFCFLDIRSPGLGDTAMYLCATSGQGVAAKNIQYFGAGTRLSVL.

The chain carries TRBV5-7 and TRBJ1-2; D is uncertain. TRBV5-7 counts as an open reading frame of uncertain function. The CDR3 is 15 residues long. V was trimmed by 5 bases and J by 2 bases, leaving 16 bases between them. The CDR3 region has the DNA TGTGCCAGCAGAAACGGAAGGGTGCCCAACTATGGCTACACCTTC. Translating gives CASRNGRVPNYGYTF.

In this sample, this clone turned up a few times. The chain couples TRBV7-9 to TRBJ2-2; no reliable D call. Per germline, CDR1 SEHNR and CDR2 FQNEAQ (reference sequence). The ends were cut back, 5 bases at V and 5 bases at J, with 3 bases in the middle. The CDR3 sequence is 11 residues long. CDR3 coding DNA: TGTGCCAGCAGCAGTACCGGGGAGCTGTTTTTT. Its protein is CASSSTGELFF.

This clone was observed a few times. The chain combines TRBV19 with TRBJ1-2; the D gene is possibly TRBD1 (6 bases). The CDR3 length is 12 residues. V shed 8 bases and J shed 4 bases, with 11 bases lying between them. The germline V gene encodes CDR1 LNHDA and CDR2 SQIVND (reference sequence). The DNA of the CDR3 is TGTGCCAGTCACAGGGACGGCTATGGCTACACCTTC. It specifies CASHRDGYGYTF. The complete variable domain, with remaining parts taken from reference TRBV19 and TRBJ1-2, reads DGGITQSPKYLFRKEGQNVTLSCEQNLNHDAMYWYRQDPGQGLRLIYYSQIVNDFQKGDIAEGYSVSREKKESFPLTVTSAQKNPTAFYLCASHRDGYGYTFGSGTRLTVV.

V usage is TRBV25-1 and J usage is TRBJ2-2; D is unclear. This CDR3 is 14 amino acids long. V lost 0 bases to trimming and J lost 5 bases, with 7 bases between them. CDR1 is MGHDK, CDR2 SYGVNS, per germline. The CDR3 sequence is CASSEYLGTGELFF. For the CDR3, the DNA is TGTGCCAGCAGTGAATATTTGGGGACCGGGGAGCTGTTTTTT.

The chain combines TRBV28 with TRBJ1-2; 8 bases fit TRBD1. V was clipped by 5 bases and J by 4 bases; unmatched bases: 9. The germline gives CDR1 MDHEN, CDR2 SYDVKM. The CDR3 extends over 15 amino acids. The CDR3 sequence: CASSPPTGEAYGYTF. The CDR3 nucleotides read TGTGCCAGCAGTCCGCCGACAGGGGAGGCCTATGGCTACACCTTC.

The chain combines TRBV19 with TRBJ2-7; 11 bases line up with TRBD1. After removal of 11 bases from V and 5 bases from J, the junction contained 5 bases not matched to a gene. Germline V gene lookup returns CDR1 LNHDA and CDR2 SQIVND (reference sequence). CDR3 length: 12 amino acids. CDR3 sequence: CASGQGAHEQYF. The CDR3 nucleotides read TGTGCCTCCGGACAGGGGGCACACGAGCAGTACTTC.

This clone was seen just once. This chain connects TRBV6-5 to TRBJ2-5; the D call may be TRBD1 or TRBD2 (6 bases each). The V end was cut by 6 bases, the J end by 5 bases, with 16 bases between. The CDR3 contains 14 residues. Germline CDR1 is MNHEY and CDR2 is SVGAGI. In DNA form, the CDR3 reads TGTGCCAGCAGGATCGGGGGCATAGTGGAGACCCAGTACTTC. Translating it yields CASRIGGIVETQYF.

The genes are TRBV28 and TRBJ2-3, with D tentatively TRBD2 (6 bases). V gave up 5 bases and J gave up 4 bases, with 19 bases separating them. Germline V gene sequence: CDR1 MDHEN, CDR2 SYDVKM. The CDR3 is made up of 16 amino acids. CDR3 region: CASSPLGGASPDTQYF. DNA of the CDR3: TGTGCCAGCAGTCCCCTGGGGGGAGCGAGCCCAGATACGCAGTATTTT. The variable domain in full, completed from reference TRBV28 and TRBJ2-3, reads DVKVTQSSRYLVKRTGEKVFLECVQDMDHENMFWYRQDPGLGLRLIYFSYDVKMKEKGDIPEGYSVSREKKERFSLILESASTNQTSMYLCASSPLGGASPDTQYFGPGTRLTVL.

The V gene is TRBV7-3, the J gene TRBJ2-7; TRBD1 might be the D (6 bases). Trimming took 5 bases from V and 2 from J, leaving 16 bases between them. This CDR3 comprises 15 residues. CDR1 is SGHTA and CDR2 is FQGTGA in the germline V gene. The CDR3 spells CASSPDRLPTYEQYF. As DNA, the CDR3 is TGTGCCAGCAGCCCCGACAGGTTACCTACCTACGAGCAGTACTTC. Variable domain in full (rest from reference TRBV7-3 and TRBJ2-7): GAGVSQTPSNKVTEKGKYVELRCDPISGHTALYWYRQSLGQGPEFLIYFQGTGAADDSGLPNDRFFAVRPEGSVSTLKIQRTERGDSAVYLCASSPDRLPTYEQYFGPGTRLTVT.

The CDR3 nucleotides read TGCGCCAGCAGCCAGGCCCGGGACAGGGGTTCCTACGAGCAGTACTTC. Its translation: CASSQARDRGSYEQYF. V gene TRBV4-3 combines with J gene TRBJ2-7; 10 nucleotides match TRBD1. With 3 bases clipped from V and 1 base from J, the junction kept 6 bases outside the gene matches. Germline lookup yields CDR1 LGHNA and CDR2 YSLEER. The CDR3 has 16 residues.

The chain joins TRBV9 to TRBJ2-5; TRBD1 matches 9 bases. V was clipped by 0 bases and J by 5 bases; unmatched bases: 5. This CDR3 comprises 15 residues. Germline lookup yields CDR1 SGDLS and CDR2 YYNGEE. CDR3 sequence (DNA): TGTGCCAGCAGCGTAGCGGGGACAGGGTTCGAGACCCAGTACTTC. Amino acid sequence: CASSVAGTGFETQYF.

The chain recombines TRBV19 with TRBJ2-3, with D perhaps being TRBD1 or TRBD2 (5 bases each). The CDR3 is 17 amino acids. The V end was cut by 6 bases, the J end by 2 bases, with 21 bases between. Germline V lookup: CDR1 LNHDA, CDR2 SQIVND (reference sequence). This CDR3 reads CASRAQDWGTPTDTQYF. In nucleotides, the CDR3 is TGTGCCAGTAGGGCCCAAGATTGGGGGACCCCCACAGATACGCAGTATTTT.

This rearrangement joins TRBV14 to TRBJ2-1, with 9 positions matching TRBD2. V trimming: 1 base; J trimming: 4 bases; junction bases outside the gene matches: 5. The CDR3 length is 16 residues. Germline V CDR1 and CDR2: SGHDN, FVKESK. CDR3 protein: CASSQVGLAGYNEQFF. The CDR3 region has the DNA TGTGCCAGCAGCCAAGTGGGGCTAGCGGGGTACAATGAGCAGTTCTTC.

The count of this clone is one. Other DNA sequences from this sample encode an identical CDR3 as well. The chain is built from TRBV18 and TRBJ2-7; no definite D call. The CDR3 is 12 residues long. Trimming pared 2 bases from V and 1 base from J, leaving 3 bases between. The germline V gene encodes CDR1 KGHSH and CDR2 LQKENI. The CDR3 protein is CASSPGSYEQYF. The CDR3 nucleotides read TGTGCCAGCTCACCAGGGTCCTACGAGCAGTACTTC.

The rearrangement joins TRBV5-4 to TRBJ1-2; no reliable D call. This CDR3 is 13 amino acids long. Germline values: CDR1 SGHNT, CDR2 YYREEE (reference sequence). V lost 3 bases, J lost 3 bases, and 9 bases lay in between. CDR3 sequence: CASSSRDDYGYTF. The CDR3 bases are TGTGCCAGCAGCTCAAGGGATGACTATGGCTACACCTTC. Variable domain in full (rest from reference TRBV5-4 and TRBJ1-2): ETGVTQSPTHLIKTRGQQVTLRCSSQSGHNTVSWYQQALGQGPQFIFQYYREEENGRGNFPPRFSGLQFPNYSSELNVNALELDDSALYLCASSSRDDYGYTFGSGTRLTVV.

The chain couples TRBV7-6 to TRBJ1-1; 11 nucleotides align to TRBD1. CDR1 and CDR2 (germline): SGHVS, FNYEAQ. The CDR3 consists of 14 residues. After removal of 3 bases from V and 5 bases from J, the junction contained 2 bases not matched to a gene. The CDR3 sequence is CASSFGTGGTEAFF. As DNA, the CDR3 is TGTGCCAGCAGCTTCGGGACAGGGGGGACTGAAGCTTTCTTT.

The V and J genes are TRBV5-1 and TRBJ2-2; weak D call: TRBD1 (5 bases). Germline CDR1 SGHRS, CDR2 YFSETQ. V was cut by 4 bases and J by 2 bases, with 15 bases left in between. The CDR3 contains 16 residues. DNA of the CDR3: TGCGCCAGCAGCGAAGGTCGACAGAGTAACACCGGGGAGCTGTTTTTT. Translated: CASSEGRQSNTGELFF.